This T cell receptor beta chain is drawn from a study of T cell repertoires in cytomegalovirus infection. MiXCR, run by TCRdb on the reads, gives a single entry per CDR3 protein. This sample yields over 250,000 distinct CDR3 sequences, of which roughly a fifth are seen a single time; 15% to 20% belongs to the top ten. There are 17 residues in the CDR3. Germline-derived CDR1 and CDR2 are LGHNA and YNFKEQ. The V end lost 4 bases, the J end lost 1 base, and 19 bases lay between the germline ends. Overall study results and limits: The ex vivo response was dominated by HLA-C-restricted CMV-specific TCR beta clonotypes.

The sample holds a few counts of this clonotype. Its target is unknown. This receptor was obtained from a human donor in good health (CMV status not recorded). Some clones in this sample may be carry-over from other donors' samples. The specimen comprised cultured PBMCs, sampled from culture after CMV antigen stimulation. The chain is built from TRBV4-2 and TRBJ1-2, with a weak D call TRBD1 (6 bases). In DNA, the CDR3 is TGTGCCAGCAGCCCCAATTCAGGACAGAGCTTTAACTATGGCTACACCTTC. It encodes CASSPNSGQSFNYGYTF.